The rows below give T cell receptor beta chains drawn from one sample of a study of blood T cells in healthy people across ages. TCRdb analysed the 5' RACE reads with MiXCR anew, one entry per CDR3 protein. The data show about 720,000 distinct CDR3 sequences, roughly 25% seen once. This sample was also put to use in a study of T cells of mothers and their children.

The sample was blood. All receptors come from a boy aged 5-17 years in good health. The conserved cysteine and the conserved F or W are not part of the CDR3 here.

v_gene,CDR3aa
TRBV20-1,SARLRNVDEQY
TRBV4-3,ASSQADGYGSGANVLT
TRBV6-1,ASSATPYSAQETQY
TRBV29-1,SATNDFYEQY
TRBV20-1,SARDSGRAHSSGDTQY
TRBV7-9,ASSPGQATNEKLF
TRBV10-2,ASSGIRTGPRTEAF
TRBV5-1,ASSLRRGASYEQY
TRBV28,ASSPGDGRLPKQY
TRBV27,ASSLSGGAVETQY
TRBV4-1,ASSQPGTDIREQY
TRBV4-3,ASSQDARTVLIYGYT
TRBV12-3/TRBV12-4,ASSLASFLFYEQF
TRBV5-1,ASSFGGSKSYEQY
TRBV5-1,ASSGEATIYNEQF
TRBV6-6,ASSLTGRTEAF
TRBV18,ASSPQRGQETQY
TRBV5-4,ASSLRGETLY
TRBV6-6,ASSYSKTDPTEAF
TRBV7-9,ASSWVVGNPSYNEQF
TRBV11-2,ASSSFGGADIQY
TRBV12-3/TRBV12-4,ASSGGQGGSY
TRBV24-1,ATSDTRAGSSYEQY
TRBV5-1,ASSSRTSGRATNEQF
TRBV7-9,ASSLTGILDGYT
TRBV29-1,SVAGTANYGYT
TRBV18,ASSLFTSGSYEQY
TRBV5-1,ASSLGDSTNEKLF
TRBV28,ASSLQGFSGEQY
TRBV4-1,ASSQGTSAYEQY
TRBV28,ASSFLQGNIQY
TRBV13,ASSPGGGVGTEAF
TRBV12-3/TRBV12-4,ASSFEGVGENIQY